This T cell receptor beta chain was captured in a study of T cell changes during pregnancy in multiple sclerosis. The CDR3 contains 14 residues. The germline V and J ends were trimmed by 6 bases and 4 bases, with 13 bases remaining between them. CDR1 and CDR2 from the germline V gene are GTSNPN and SVGIG (reference sequence). Assay: immunoSEQ multiplex PCR; the TCRdb copy retains only in-frame clones and omits some. The sample records 30,000 to 45,000 clones, 91% being singletons. The TCR originated in a female donor with multiple sclerosis, enrolled in a pregnancy study. This rearrangement joins TRBV30 to TRBJ2-6; the D gene is possibly TRBD1 (6 bases). The sample in question was CD8+ T cells from peripheral blood mononuclear cells, obtained before pregnancy. CDR3 nucleotides: TGTGCCTGTCACAGGGCGGCCGGGGCCAACGTCCTGACTTTC. Residues: CACHRAAGANVLTF.